This paragraph reports one TCR beta chain. There are many counts of this clonotype. Its antigen is currently not known. The sample holds no much larger clone one base away, and base qualities are not on file. CDR1 MDHEN and CDR2 SYDVKM were looked up in the germline V gene. The V end gives up 5 bases and the J end 9 bases, leaving 12 bases in the junction not matched to a gene. Taken from cysteine to phenylalanine, the CDR3 has 15 residues. This entry keeps only the CDR3 DNA: 45 bases, framed from base 1. The TCR beta CDR3 regions were amplified from the RNA transcripts. For the first round of RT-PCR on the TCR CDR3, the HTBI primer set was used together with the Qiagen OneStep RT-PCR kit. A second multiplex PCR round built the libraries, followed by size selection and purification. The libraries were sequenced on an Illumina HiSeq2000 using paired-end 100 bp reads. On the authors' methods: SOAPnuke was used to process the raw data, throwing out any read that contained adapters or uncalled bases, had a mean Phred below 15, or lacked an exact constant-primer or identifier match. COPE v1.2.5 was used to merge high-quality paired reads, and clonotypes were defined as unique nucleotide sequences. MiTCR v1.1 was used to align the clonotypes against IMGT TRBV, TRBD and TRBJ reference segments. The analysis included only V-J combinations with a frequency above 0.0001, which together covered about 99% of the repertoires. The TCS score was defined as F50 (clonal expansion) divided by E x V (chaos), with BLOSUM62-based TCRdist calculated between CDR3 peptides within each V-J. Welch's t-statistics and random forest reduced roughly 540 V-J features to about 13, which were used in a naive Bayes classifier (R e1071). The public reads were reanalyzed by TCRdb: fastp trimming at Q25, MiXCR alignment, in-frame beta chains only. Merged by CDR3 protein, the rows form single entries marked with the most common genes and DNA. The V and J calls follow TCRdb's processing rather than the paper's. The sample yields some 370,000 distinct CDR3 sequences; about 17% were counted once. The top ten hold roughly a third of the sample.

This entry belongs to a study of T cells in Graves' hyperthyroidism and ophthalmopathy (dated by TCRdb to the late 2010s). Looking at the study overall: Peripheral blood samples were taken at the time of initial diagnosis, prior to any treatment. TCR V-J signatures able to tell the groups apart were searched for in a discovery cohort of 100 or so patients, of whom roughly 42 had Graves' ophthalmopathy and 57 had stable Graves' hyperthyroidism. In addition, the study compared T-cell repertoires in thyroid tissue and in blood from six Graves' hyperthyroidism patients. After sampling, hyperthyroidism patients received methimazole starting at 30 mg daily, and ophthalmopathy patients received high-dose intravenous methylprednisolone. TCR Vbeta CDR3 sequencing of 120 to 150 peripheral blood samples (approximately 44 ophthalmopathy, under 80 hyperthyroidism and approximately 17 progressor patients) is reported in the paper. Whether ophthalmopathy could be predicted prospectively was tested in an independent validation cohort made up of roughly 19 hyperthyroidism patients plus 17 patients who later progressed to ophthalmopathy. The 100 or so discovery patients were randomly divided into training and test sets at a 7:3 ratio.

Hyperthyroidism patients were aged 18 to 65 years and newly diagnosed, with disease duration of less than 2 months. Patients with uncontrolled infections, other autoimmune diseases, pregnancy or lactation were excluded. Diagnoses relied on clinical symptoms, serum thyroxine and TRAb, thyroid ultrasound and orbital computed tomography. Blood from progressor patients was drawn when they were first diagnosed with hyperthyroidism, before any ophthalmopathy symptoms appeared. PBMCs were separated from 8 to 10 ml of fresh peripheral blood using Ficoll-Paque density gradient centrifugation. Progressor patients were first diagnosed with Graves' hyperthyroidism and then developed ophthalmopathy during follow-up. Trizol reagent was used to extract total RNA, and RNA quality was then checked on an Agilent 2100 Bioanalyzer. Study-level results and caveats: During validation, the model predicted progression to ophthalmopathy a median of about 5.9 months ahead of onset, with almost 71% sensitivity and about 72% specificity. Most expanded thyroid clonotypes (frequency above 0.001) were also found in blood, which suggests that blood repertoires may mirror thyroid immune responses. No statistical method was used to set the sample size in advance, and investigators knew the group allocation. A 13 V-J signature model separated ophthalmopathy from stable hyperthyroidism, with around 91% sensitivity and approximately 81% specificity in cross-validation and 80%/75% in testing.

Specimen: blood. This receptor was obtained from a young woman with Graves' hyperthyroidism that later progressed to Graves' ophthalmopathy. Here the chain combines TRBV28 and TRBJ1-3, and TRBD1 matches 8 of the central bases. The nucleotide sequence reads as follows: TGTGCCAGCAGTGCTGCGCTACTGACAGGGGTCACCATATATTTT. It specifies CASSAALLTGVTIYF.